This is a list of T cell receptor beta chains from one sample in a study of OX40 agonist ivuxolimab in advanced cancers. Data came from immunoSEQ multiplex PCR; TCRdb stores just in-frame clones and leaves some out. The sample has tens of thousands of clones; 65% to 85% are singletons. The specimen was CD4+ or CD8+ T cells sorted from blood, collected in a trial of the OX40 agonist ivuxolimab. Every receptor here comes from an adult with an advanced solid tumor such as melanoma, head and neck, liver or kidney cancer. Each CDR3 is given with its conserved first and last residue. D genes are given only for firm matches. A clone size is listed for some rows: how often the clone was seen (once, few, many), or a class if it is expanded.

CDR3 protein: CSVDAAGELFF
CDR3 DNA: TGCAGCGTTGACGCCGCCGGGGAGCTGTTTTTT
V gene: TRBV29-1
D gene: NA
J gene: TRBJ2-2
clone size: NA

CDR3 protein: CASSTTVNTEAFF
CDR3 DNA: TGTGCCAGTAGTACGACAGTGAACACTGAAGCTTTCTTT
V gene: TRBV19
D gene: NA
J gene: TRBJ1-1
clone size: NA

CDR3 protein: CASSFPKTLLAGSTDTQYF
CDR3 DNA: TGTGCCAGCAGTTTTCCCAAAACACTACTAGCGGGGTCGACAGATACGCAGTATTTT
V gene: TRBV28
D gene: TRBD2
J gene: TRBJ2-3
clone size: NA

CDR3 protein: CASSLEPQINTEAFF
CDR3 DNA: TGTGCCAGCAGCTTGGAACCCCAGATCAACACTGAAGCTTTCTTT
V gene: TRBV7-2
D gene: NA
J gene: TRBJ1-1
clone size: NA

CDR3 protein: CAWSTSTGAYEQYF
CDR3 DNA: TGTGCCTGGAGTACCAGTACAGGGGCCTACGAGCAGTACTTC
V gene: TRBV30
D gene: TRBD1
J gene: TRBJ2-7
clone size: NA

CDR3 protein: CASSPTGPNTGELFF
CDR3 DNA: TGTGCCAGCTCACCGACAGGTCCGAACACCGGGGAGCTGTTTTTT
V gene: TRBV18
D gene: NA
J gene: TRBJ2-2
clone size: once

CDR3 protein: CASSTGISPYEQYF
CDR3 DNA: TGTGCCAGCAGTACAGGGATCAGCCCCTACGAGCAGTACTTC
V gene: TRBV9
D gene: NA
J gene: TRBJ2-7
clone size: NA

CDR3 protein: CASSRRGQGAREQYF
CDR3 DNA: TGTGCCAGCAGCCGCCGGGGACAGGGGGCGAGGGAGCAGTACTTC
V gene: TRBV11-3
D gene: TRBD1
J gene: TRBJ2-7
clone size: NA

CDR3 protein: CASSLRDRDETQYF
CDR3 DNA: TGTGCCAGCAGCTTAAGAGACAGGGATGAGACCCAGTACTTC
V gene: TRBV7-6
D gene: TRBD1
J gene: TRBJ2-5
clone size: NA

CDR3 protein: CASTPSGPSTDTQYF
CDR3 DNA: TGCGCCAGCACTCCAAGCGGGCCTAGCACAGATACGCAGTATTTT
V gene: TRBV10-2
D gene: NA
J gene: TRBJ2-3
clone size: NA

CDR3 protein: CASSSQWGETRDTQYF
CDR3 DNA: TGTGCCAGCAGCTCCCAGTGGGGTGAAACCCGAGATACGCAGTATTTT
V gene: TRBV7-9
D gene: NA
J gene: TRBJ2-3
clone size: once

CDR3 protein: CASSLRIYRGGGNTEAFF
CDR3 DNA: TGTGCCAGCAGCTTGAGGATATACAGGGGCGGGGGGAACACTGAAGCTTTCTTT
V gene: TRBV11-2
D gene: TRBD1
J gene: TRBJ1-1
clone size: few

CDR3 protein: CASSPTGQLYEQYF
CDR3 DNA: TGTGCCAGCAGCCCAACAGGACAGCTCTACGAGCAGTACTTC
V gene: TRBV7-9
D gene: NA
J gene: TRBJ2-7
clone size: NA

CDR3 protein: CSVVKVGTVFSYEQYF
CDR3 DNA: TGCAGCGTTGTCAAGGTGGGGACGGTATTCTCCTACGAGCAGTACTTC
V gene: TRBV29-1
D gene: NA
J gene: TRBJ2-7
clone size: NA

CDR3 protein: CASSSGQQNYQPQHF
CDR3 DNA: TGTGCCAGCAGCTCGGGACAGCAAAACTATCAGCCCCAGCATTTT
V gene: TRBV5-8
D gene: TRBD1
J gene: TRBJ1-5
clone size: NA

CDR3 protein: CASSGGDYNQPQHF
CDR3 DNA: TGTGCCAGCAGCGGGGGGGACTACAATCAGCCCCAGCATTTT
V gene: TRBV2
D gene: NA
J gene: TRBJ1-5
clone size: NA

CDR3 protein: CASSSRQGSDGYTF
CDR3 DNA: TGTGCCAGCAGCTCCCGACAGGGGAGCGATGGCTACACCTTC
V gene: TRBV11-2
D gene: TRBD1
J gene: TRBJ1-2
clone size: medium-sized

CDR3 protein: CASSGNSGEQYF
CDR3 DNA: TGTGCCAGCAGCGGAAATTCGGGAGAGCAGTACTTC
V gene: TRBV11-2
D gene: NA
J gene: TRBJ2-7
clone size: NA

CDR3 protein: CASRPPTSETETQYF
CDR3 DNA: TGTGCCAGCAGGCCTCCGACTAGCGAGACAGAGACCCAGTACTTC
V gene: TRBV6-6
D gene: TRBD2
J gene: TRBJ2-5
clone size: NA

CDR3 protein: CASSLGPEGYTGELFF
CDR3 DNA: TGCGCCAGCAGCTTAGGACCTGAAGGATACACCGGGGAGCTGTTTTTT
V gene: TRBV5-1
D gene: NA
J gene: TRBJ2-2
clone size: once

CDR3 protein: CATSDHRTATNEKLFF
CDR3 DNA: TGTGCCACCAGCGACCATCGGACAGCAACTAATGAAAAACTGTTTTTT
V gene: TRBV15
D gene: NA
J gene: TRBJ1-4
clone size: NA

CDR3 protein: CASSLGTPGQGLYEQYF
CDR3 DNA: TGTGCCAGCAGCTTAGGTACCCCGGGACAGGGTCTCTACGAGCAGTACTTC
V gene: TRBV7-6
D gene: TRBD1
J gene: TRBJ2-7
clone size: NA

CDR3 protein: CASSQSGGSSYNEQFF
CDR3 DNA: TGCGCCAGCAGCCAGTCAGGGGGGAGCTCCTACAATGAGCAGTTCTTC
V gene: TRBV4-3
D gene: NA
J gene: TRBJ2-1
clone size: once

CDR3 protein: CASSYPGTPGELFF
CDR3 DNA: TGTGCCAGCAGTTACCCGGGGACGCCTGGGGAGCTGTTTTTT
V gene: TRBV6-6
D gene: NA
J gene: TRBJ2-2
clone size: NA

CDR3 protein: CASSPGLNSYNEQFF
CDR3 DNA: TGTGCCAGCAGTCCCGGACTTAACTCCTACAATGAGCAGTTCTTC
V gene: TRBV25-1
D gene: NA
J gene: TRBJ2-1
clone size: once

CDR3 protein: CASSLRTTPGRYQPQHF
CDR3 DNA: TGTGCCAGCAGTTTACGAACGACCCCAGGCCGGTATCAGCCCCAGCATTTT
V gene: TRBV28
D gene: NA
J gene: TRBJ1-5
clone size: NA

CDR3 protein: CASSGQGASEAFF
CDR3 DNA: TGTGCCAGCAGTGGACAGGGGGCCTCTGAAGCTTTCTTT
V gene: TRBV6-1
D gene: TRBD1
J gene: TRBJ1-1
clone size: NA

CDR3 protein: CASSQKQGPWEPQHF
CDR3 DNA: TGCGCCAGCAGCCAAAAACAGGGGCCCTGGGAGCCCCAGCATTTT
V gene: TRBV4-1
D gene: TRBD1
J gene: TRBJ1-5
clone size: NA

CDR3 protein: CASSLGQGRTGELFF
CDR3 DNA: TGTGCCAGCAGCTTAGGGCAGGGGCGGACCGGGGAGCTGTTTTTT
V gene: TRBV11-2
D gene: NA
J gene: TRBJ2-2
clone size: NA

CDR3 protein: CASSFQPLSLGSEQYF
CDR3 DNA: TGTGCCAGCAGCTTCCAACCCCTGTCGCTGGGGAGCGAGCAGTACTTC
V gene: TRBV7-9
D gene: NA
J gene: TRBJ2-7
clone size: NA

CDR3 protein: CASSSGVVNTEAFF
CDR3 DNA: TGTGCCAGCAGCTCAGGGGTAGTAAACACTGAAGCTTTCTTT
V gene: TRBV9
D gene: NA
J gene: TRBJ1-1
clone size: NA

CDR3 protein: CASSFGTGAIYGYTF
CDR3 DNA: TGTGCCAGCAGCTTTGGGACAGGTGCCATTTATGGCTACACCTTC
V gene: TRBV7-2
D gene: TRBD1
J gene: TRBJ1-2
clone size: NA

CDR3 protein: CASSLLQETQYF
CDR3 DNA: TGTGCCAGCAGCTTGTTACAAGAGACCCAGTACTTC
V gene: TRBV5-4
D gene: NA
J gene: TRBJ2-5
clone size: once

CDR3 protein: CASSILPSAADTGELFF
CDR3 DNA: TGTGCCAGTAGTATCCTCCCCTCAGCGGCAGACACCGGAGAGCTGTTTTTT
V gene: TRBV19
D gene: NA
J gene: TRBJ2-2
clone size: NA

CDR3 protein: CASSHLGGPARESEQYF
CDR3 DNA: TGCGCCAGCAGCCACCTTGGAGGACCCGCGAGGGAATCCGAGCAGTACTTC
V gene: TRBV4-1
D gene: NA
J gene: TRBJ2-7
clone size: NA

CDR3 protein: CASSSLVGGTDTQYF
CDR3 DNA: TGTGCCAGCAGCTCCCTCGTGGGGGGCACAGATACGCAGTATTTT
V gene: TRBV7-8
D gene: NA
J gene: TRBJ2-3
clone size: NA

CDR3 protein: CASSLSPTYNEQFF
CDR3 DNA: TGTGCCAGCAGTTTATCACCCACCTACAATGAGCAGTTCTTC
V gene: TRBV27
D gene: NA
J gene: TRBJ2-1
clone size: NA

CDR3 protein: CASSFELVFQETQYF
CDR3 DNA: TGTGCCAGCAGCTTCGAACTAGTATTCCAAGAGACCCAGTACTTC
V gene: TRBV11-3
D gene: NA
J gene: TRBJ2-5
clone size: NA

CDR3 protein: CASSRTDTYEQYF
CDR3 DNA: TGCGCCAGCAGCCGGACAGATACTTACGAGCAGTACTTC
V gene: TRBV5-1
D gene: NA
J gene: TRBJ2-7
clone size: NA

CDR3 protein: CASRRTGGMNTEAFF
CDR3 DNA: TGTGCCAGCAGACGAACAGGGGGTATGAACACTGAAGCTTTCTTT
V gene: TRBV7-6
D gene: TRBD1
J gene: TRBJ1-1
clone size: NA

CDR3 protein: CASSLPSGGVNEQFF
CDR3 DNA: TGTGCCAGCAGCTTACCTAGCGGGGGGGTCAATGAGCAGTTCTTC
V gene: TRBV13
D gene: TRBD2
J gene: TRBJ2-1
clone size: NA

CDR3 protein: CASSFSGPEQYF
CDR3 DNA: TGTGCCAGCAGCTTCTCAGGGCCCGAGCAGTACTTC
V gene: TRBV7-6
D gene: NA
J gene: TRBJ2-7
clone size: NA

CDR3 protein: CASSLDQGVYTEAFF
CDR3 DNA: TGTGCCAGCAGCTTAGACCAGGGGGTATACACTGAAGCTTTCTTT
V gene: TRBV7-9
D gene: TRBD1
J gene: TRBJ1-1
clone size: NA

CDR3 protein: CASSLTGGGADTQYF
CDR3 DNA: TGTGCCAGCAGTCTAACGGGAGGGGGCGCAGATACGCAGTATTTT
V gene: TRBV6-5
D gene: NA
J gene: TRBJ2-3
clone size: NA

CDR3 protein: CASSQGFGRDRLGYTF
CDR3 DNA: TGCGCCAGCAGCCAAGGGTTTGGCAGGGACCGGTTAGGCTACACCTTC
V gene: TRBV4-3
D gene: NA
J gene: TRBJ1-2
clone size: once

CDR3 protein: CASGNYRETQYF
CDR3 DNA: TGTGCCAGCGGGAATTACAGGGAGACCCAGTACTTC
V gene: TRBV7-2
D gene: NA
J gene: TRBJ2-5
clone size: few

CDR3 protein: CASPDRDGQETQYF
CDR3 DNA: TGTGCCAGTCCCGACCGGGACGGACAAGAGACCCAGTACTTC
V gene: TRBV19
D gene: NA
J gene: TRBJ2-5
clone size: once

CDR3 protein: CASSSLEGPNTEAFF
CDR3 DNA: TGTGCCAGTAGTAGTTTGGAGGGGCCGAACACTGAAGCTTTCTTT
V gene: TRBV19
D gene: NA
J gene: TRBJ1-1
clone size: NA

CDR3 protein: CASSEVGAVGYYEQYF
CDR3 DNA: TGTGCCAGCAGTGAAGTGGGGGCGGTTGGCTACTACGAGCAGTACTTC
V gene: TRBV6-1
D gene: NA
J gene: TRBJ2-7
clone size: once

CDR3 protein: CASSPDRGGGDEQFF
CDR3 DNA: TGTGCCAGCAGTCCCGACAGGGGAGGAGGCGATGAGCAGTTCTTC
V gene: TRBV27
D gene: TRBD1
J gene: TRBJ2-1
clone size: NA

CDR3 protein: CASSSPSTVNYQPQHF
CDR3 DNA: TGTGCCAGCAGTTCTCCCTCGACGGTGAACTATCAGCCCCAGCATTTT
V gene: TRBV28
D gene: NA
J gene: TRBJ1-5
clone size: NA

CDR3 protein: CASSLATGTSTDTQYF
CDR3 DNA: TGTGCCAGCAGCTTGGCGACAGGGACGAGCACAGATACGCAGTATTTT
V gene: TRBV7-3
D gene: TRBD1
J gene: TRBJ2-3
clone size: NA

CDR3 protein: CASIGLAGDPVQETQYF
CDR3 DNA: TGTGCCAGCATCGGGCTAGCGGGGGACCCGGTGCAAGAGACCCAGTACTTC
V gene: TRBV27
D gene: TRBD2
J gene: TRBJ2-5
clone size: NA